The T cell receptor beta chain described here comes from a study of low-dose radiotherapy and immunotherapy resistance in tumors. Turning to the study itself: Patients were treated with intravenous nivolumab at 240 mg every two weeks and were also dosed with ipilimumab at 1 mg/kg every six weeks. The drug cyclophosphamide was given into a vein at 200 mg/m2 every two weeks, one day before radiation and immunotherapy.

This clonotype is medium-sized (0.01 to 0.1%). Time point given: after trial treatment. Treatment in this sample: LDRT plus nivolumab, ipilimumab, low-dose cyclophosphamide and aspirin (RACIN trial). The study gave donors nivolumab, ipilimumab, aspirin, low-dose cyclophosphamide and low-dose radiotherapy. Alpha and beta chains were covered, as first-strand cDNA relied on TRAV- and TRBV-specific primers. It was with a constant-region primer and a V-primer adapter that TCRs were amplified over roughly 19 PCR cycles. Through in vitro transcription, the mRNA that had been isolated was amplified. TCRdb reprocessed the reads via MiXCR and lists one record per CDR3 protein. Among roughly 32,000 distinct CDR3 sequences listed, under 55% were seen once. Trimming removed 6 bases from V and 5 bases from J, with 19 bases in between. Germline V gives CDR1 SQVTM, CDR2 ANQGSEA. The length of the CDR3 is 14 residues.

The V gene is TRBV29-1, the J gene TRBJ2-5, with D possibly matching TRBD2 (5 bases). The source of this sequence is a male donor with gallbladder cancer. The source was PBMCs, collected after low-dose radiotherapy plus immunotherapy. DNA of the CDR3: TGCAGCGTGGCCCCGCCGGTGGGAGATGAGACCCAGTACTTC. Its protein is CSVAPPVGDETQYF. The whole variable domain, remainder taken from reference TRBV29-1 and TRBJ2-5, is SAVISQKPSRDICQRGTSLTIQCQVDSQVTMMFWYRQQPGQSLTLIATANQGSEATYESGFVIDKFPISRPNLTFSTLTVSNMSPEDSSIYLCSVAPPVGDETQYFGPGTRLLVL.